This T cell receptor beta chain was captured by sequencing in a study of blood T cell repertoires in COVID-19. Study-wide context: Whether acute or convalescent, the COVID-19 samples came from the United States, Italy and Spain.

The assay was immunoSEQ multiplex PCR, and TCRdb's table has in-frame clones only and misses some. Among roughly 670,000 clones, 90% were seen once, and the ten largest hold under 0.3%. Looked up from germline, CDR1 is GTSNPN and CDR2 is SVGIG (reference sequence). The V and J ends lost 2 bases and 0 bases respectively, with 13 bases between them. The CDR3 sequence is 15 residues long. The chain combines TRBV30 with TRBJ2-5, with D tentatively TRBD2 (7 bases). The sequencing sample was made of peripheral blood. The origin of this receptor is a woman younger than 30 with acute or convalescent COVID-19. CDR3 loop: CAWSSGGANQETQYF. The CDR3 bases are TGTGCCTGGAGTAGTGGGGGGGCAAACCAAGAGACCCAGTACTTC.